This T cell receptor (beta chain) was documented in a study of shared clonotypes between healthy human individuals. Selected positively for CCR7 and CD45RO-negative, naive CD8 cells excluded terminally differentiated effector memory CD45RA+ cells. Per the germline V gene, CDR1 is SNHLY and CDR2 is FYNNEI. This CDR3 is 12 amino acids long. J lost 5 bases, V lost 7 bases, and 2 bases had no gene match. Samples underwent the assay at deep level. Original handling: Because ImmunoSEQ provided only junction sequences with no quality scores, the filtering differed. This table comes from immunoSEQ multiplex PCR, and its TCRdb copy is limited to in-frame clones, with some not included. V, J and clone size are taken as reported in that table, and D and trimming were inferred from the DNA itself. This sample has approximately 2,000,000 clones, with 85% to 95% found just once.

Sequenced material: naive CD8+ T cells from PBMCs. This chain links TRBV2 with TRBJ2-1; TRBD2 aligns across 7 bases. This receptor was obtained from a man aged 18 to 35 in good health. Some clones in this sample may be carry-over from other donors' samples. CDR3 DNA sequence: TGTGCCAGCACGGCGGGAGACAATGAGCAGTTCTTC. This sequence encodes CASTAGDNEQFF.